This record covers a single T cell receptor beta chain. The data were taken from a study of cytomegalovirus exposure and HLA in healthy donors. It was with 60 Vbeta and 13 Jbeta primers that the PCR ran. Profiled with immunoSEQ multiplex PCR; TCRdb holds only in-frame clones, not every one. The sample carries roughly 130,000 clones, approximately 85% recorded once. Sequencing was done on a sample of PBMCs. This sequence originates from a male donor in good health and CMV-seropositive.

The CDR3 spells CASSIADGVRPQHF. Written as DNA, the CDR3 is TGTGCCAGTAGTATAGCCGACGGAGTTCGGCCCCAGCATTTT. The chain employs TRBV19 and TRBJ1-5; D is undetermined. Per germline, CDR1 LNHDA and CDR2 SQIVND (reference sequence). CDR3 length: 14 amino acids. Trimming stripped 1 base from V and 9 bases from J, with 13 bases between.